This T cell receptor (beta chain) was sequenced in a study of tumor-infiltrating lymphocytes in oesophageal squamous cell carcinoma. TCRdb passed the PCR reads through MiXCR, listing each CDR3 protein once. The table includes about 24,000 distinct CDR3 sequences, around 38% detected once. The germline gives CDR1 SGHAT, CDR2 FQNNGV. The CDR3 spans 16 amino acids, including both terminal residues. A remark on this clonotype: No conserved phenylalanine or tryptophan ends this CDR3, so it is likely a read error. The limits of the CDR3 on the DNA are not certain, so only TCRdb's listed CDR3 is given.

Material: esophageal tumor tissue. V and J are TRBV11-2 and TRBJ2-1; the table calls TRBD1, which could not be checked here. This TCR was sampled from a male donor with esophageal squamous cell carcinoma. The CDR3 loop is CASSLGTGNYGYTFGS.